This T cell receptor (beta chain) was observed in a study of blood T cell repertoires in COVID-19 (dated by TCRdb to 2019 to 2021). Study-wide context: Collaborator samples came from the United States, Italy and Spain and covered acute and convalescent phases of COVID-19. The material from the prospective study consisted of cDNA or gDNA derived from T cells, B-cell-depleted T cells, or PBMCs. Deeply sampled blood TCRbeta repertoires from subjects exposed to, actively infected with, or recovered from COVID-19 were included in the dataset. The repertoires were released in a freely available public database intended as a resource for research on the immune response to SARS-CoV-2. The samples were drawn from two sources: the first 160 participants of the ongoing ImmuneRACE study, and 1,254 subjects contributed by 6 global collaborators. Sample metadata almost always included a de-identified subject ID, COVID-19 status, age in years and sex. Where available, HLA class I and class II types were taken from metadata supplied by the sample provider and were not determined by assay-based typing.

V trim: 5 bases; J trim: 1 base; unmatched bases: 5. Reading the germline V gene (reference sequence) gives CDR1 SEHNR and CDR2 FQNEAQ. Taken from cysteine to phenylalanine, the CDR3 has 15 residues. Only CDR3 DNA is held: 45 bases, read in frame from base 1. The immunoSEQ Assay, a bias-controlled multiplex PCR, was used to amplify TCRbeta CDR3 regions from genomic DNA. The study's processing was this. Within the assay, amplification of reference gene primers was used to estimate how many nucleated cells each sample contained. To quantify the absolute abundance of each unique TCRbeta CDR3 rearrangement, sequence reads were collapsed and filtered. Productive Simpson clonality was computed per sample as the square root of Simpson's diversity index over productive rearrangements. TCRdb carries this immuneACCESS record with in-frame sequences only. Its versions omit some clonotypes, under half of them owing to an unresolved V gene in the studies checked, with the rest unexplained. That table furnishes V, J and clone size, whereas the DNA furnished D and trimming. In all, the sample holds 250,000 to 300,000 clones, and approximately 87% of those were seen once. The top ten constitute about 12% of the sample.

One collaborating source in Seattle enrolled patients while the patients were actively infected and followed the patients over time throughout the course of disease. Whole blood was collected in K2EDTA tubes by collaborating institutions according to the institutions' own protocols. For TCRbeta analysis, collaborators shipped samples as frozen whole blood, isolated PBMCs, or DNA extracted from either of those sample types. On this clone: Its cognate antigen has yet to be identified. Base qualities are missing; no much larger clone stands one base away.

Study-wide conclusions, independent of this receptor: How much clinical and demographic metadata was included differed by source and by participant, and the metadata was provided uncurated.

The rearrangement combines TRBV7-9 with TRBJ1-3, with 7 bases in between that match TRBD1. Sample: peripheral blood. This TCR was sampled from a woman aged 25 to 39 with COVID-19, enrolled during active disease. This receptor carries the CDR3 CASSVTTGSGNTIYF. The sequenced DNA is TGTGCCAGCAGCGTCACGACAGGGTCTGGAAACACCATATATTTT.